This TCR beta chain was captured in a study of human T cells and chemical hapten exposure. This CDR3 is 15 amino acids long. Germline values: CDR1 MNHEY, CDR2 SVGAGI. V was trimmed by 6 bases and J by 0 bases, leaving 9 bases between them. This clonotype was seen a few times. Its specificity is unknown. Each CDR3 protein is one row after TCRdb ran MiXCR on the RACE reads. The table lists about 98,000 distinct CDR3 sequences, approximately 11% of them singletons, with around 3.3% in the top ten. As to time point: pre-sensitization, week 0. Treatment of the sample: therapeutic diphenylcyclopropenone sensitization with weekly scalp DPC. Regarding the study as a whole: No change in TCRs above 1 in 1000 frequency was produced by DPC sensitization. Relative to controls, expanded TCRs formed significantly more large CDR3 similarity clusters. Donors' alopecia may make their immune response differ from healthy people's.

The source was whole blood, collected in connection with sensitization to the hapten diphenylcyclopropenone (DPC). The chain combines TRBV6-5 with TRBJ2-6, with D perhaps TRBD1 (6 bases). The sequence was obtained from a woman aged 55-75 years with alopecia areata. Some clones in this sample may be carry-over from other donors' samples. Here the CDR3 reads CASSGQNSGANVLTF. The CDR3 DNA is TGTGCCAGCAGCGGACAGAACTCTGGGGCCAACGTCCTGACTTTC.